These T cell receptor beta chains were read from a single sample in a study of T cell changes during pregnancy in multiple sclerosis. Data came from immunoSEQ multiplex PCR; TCRdb stores just in-frame clones and leaves some out. The sample records 25,000 to 35,000 clones, approximately 90% being singletons. The specimen was CD8+ T cells from peripheral blood mononuclear cells, collected in the second trimester of pregnancy. The receptors originated from a female donor with multiple sclerosis, enrolled in a pregnancy study. CDR3s include the opening cysteine and the closing phenylalanine or tryptophan. A D gene is named only where the DNA matches it firmly. Part of the rows lack a size; the others show once, few, many or a class for expanded clones.

d_gene	abundance	v_gene	j_gene	CDR3nt	CDR3aa
.	.	TRBV9	TRBJ2-7	TGTGCCAGCAGCATCGGGACTGATGACTACGAGCAGTACTTC	CASSIGTDDYEQYF
.	.	TRBV28	TRBJ2-5	TGTGCCAGCAGTCCGCTTCGGACTTTAAAAGAGACCCAGTACTTC	CASSPLRTLKETQYF
.	.	TRBV4-2	TRBJ2-1	TGTGCCAGCAGCCAGGCCCTACTAGTAGTTAGTGGTACGGATGAGCAGTTCTTC	CASSQALLVVSGTDEQFF
TRBD1	.	TRBV5-1	TRBJ1-1	TGCGCCAGCAGCATCCGGGACAGAAACACTGAAGCTTTCTTT	CASSIRDRNTEAFF
.	.	TRBV30	TRBJ2-7	TGTGCCTGGAGGTCAAGGGGATGGGACGAGCAGTACTTC	CAWRSRGWDEQYF
.	.	TRBV10-3	TRBJ2-1	TGTGCCATCAGTAGTAGGGTCGGACAGCTTGACAATGAGCAGTTCTTC	CAISSRVGQLDNEQFF
TRBD2	.	TRBV27	TRBJ2-1	TGTGCCAGCAGAATAGCGGGAGAGGTTTATGAGCAGTTCTTC	CASRIAGEVYEQFF
TRBD2	.	TRBV6-5	TRBJ2-7	TGTGCCAGCAGTTTACTAGCGGGAGGGCGTGAGCAGTACTTC	CASSLLAGGREQYF
TRBD2	few	TRBV28	TRBJ2-7	TGTGCCAGCAGTCCTCCTATAACGGGACTAGCGGATTACGAGCAGTACTTC	CASSPPITGLADYEQYF
TRBD2	.	TRBV5-5	TRBJ2-5	TGTGCCAGCAGCTCCGGGACTAGCGGCCAAGAGACCCAGTACTTC	CASSSGTSGQETQYF
TRBD2	once	TRBV4-1	TRBJ2-2	TGCGCCAGCAGCCACCTAGACGAAGCGGGAGATACCGGGGAGCTGTTTTTT	CASSHLDEAGDTGELFF
TRBD2	.	TRBV13	TRBJ2-1	TGTGCCAGCAGCCTCCGGGGTAGCGGGAGATCTCCCGACAATGAGCAGTTCTTC	CASSLRGSGRSPDNEQFF
.	.	TRBV4-2	TRBJ2-1	TGTGCCAGCAGCTCATTCTCCGGTGAGCAGTTCTTC	CASSSFSGEQFF
TRBD2	.	TRBV11-2	TRBJ2-7	TGTGCCAGCAGCTCGGGACTAGCGGAAGCCTACGAGCAGTACTTC	CASSSGLAEAYEQYF
TRBD2	.	TRBV7-3	TRBJ2-1	TGTGCCAGCAGCTTCCTAGCGGGAGGGCCCGGTGAGCAGTTCTTC	CASSFLAGGPGEQFF
TRBD2	.	TRBV9	TRBJ2-3	TGTGCCAGCAGCGTAGACGGGACTAGCGCAGATACGCAGTATTTT	CASSVDGTSADTQYF
TRBD1	.	TRBV7-9	TRBJ1-2	TGTGCCAGCAGCTTAGGACAGGGGAGGATAAAGAGAGGCTACACCTTC	CASSLGQGRIKRGYTF
TRBD2	.	TRBV9	TRBJ2-2	TGTGCCAGCAGCGTAGCCAGCGGGGCGACCGGGGAGCTGTTTTTT	CASSVASGATGELFF
TRBD2	.	TRBV5-6	TRBJ2-3	TGTGCCAGCACTACTCACACCGGGACTAGCGAGACAGATACGCAGTATTTT	CASTTHTGTSETDTQYF
TRBD1	.	TRBV11-2	TRBJ2-7	TGTGCCAGCAGCTCCGACAGGGGAAGAGTCTACGAGCAGTACTTC	CASSSDRGRVYEQYF
.	.	TRBV10-1	TRBJ2-3	TGCGCCAGCAGTGGACTGACAGATACGCAGTATTTT	CASSGLTDTQYF
TRBD2	.	TRBV9	TRBJ2-1	TGTGCCAGCAGCGTAAAATCGTCCCAAAGCGGGATTACCTACAATGAGCAGTTCTTC	CASSVKSSQSGITYNEQFF
TRBD1	.	TRBV6-4	TRBJ1-5	TGTGCCAGCAGCCCAGACAGGGGGGCCGGCAATCAGCCCCAGCATTTT	CASSPDRGAGNQPQHF
.	.	TRBV6-5	TRBJ1-1	TGTGCCAGCAGTTACGAGGGCCTGAACACTGAAGCTTTCTTT	CASSYEGLNTEAFF
.	.	TRBV5-1	TRBJ1-2	TGCGCCAGCAGCCCCCTTGACGAGGCTAACTATGGCTACACCTTC	CASSPLDEANYGYTF
.	few	TRBV5-4	TRBJ1-1	TGTGCCAGCAGCTCATTCATGAACACTGAAGCTTTCTTT	CASSSFMNTEAFF
TRBD2	once	TRBV9	TRBJ2-2	TGTGCCAGCAGCGCCCCGGGACTAGCGCGTCTTAACACCGGGGAGCTGTTTTTT	CASSAPGLARLNTGELFF
.	.	TRBV11-2	TRBJ2-7	TGTGCCAGCAGCTTAGTACCATTTAATGAGCGGCCGCGCGACGAGCAGTACTTC	CASSLVPFNERPRDEQYF
.	.	TRBV30	TRBJ1-2	TGTGCCTGGAACGTCGCGATGTTTGGCTACACCTTC	CAWNVAMFGYTF